This T cell receptor beta chain was identified during a study of T cell responses to AZD1222 COVID-19 vaccine. Produced via immunoSEQ multiplex PCR; TCRdb's table is partial and in-frame only. This sample has roughly 110,000 clones, with about nine tenths found just once. Germline loops: CDR1 MGHDK, CDR2 SYGVNS. The CDR3 totals 17 residues. V was cut by 1 base and J by 0 bases, with 13 bases left in between. This TCR came from an adult in good health. This sequence joins TRBV25-1 and TRBJ1-3, with D hard to call. Sequenced material: peripheral blood, taken on day 0 of AZD1222 vaccination. The DNA for the CDR3 is TGTGCCAGCAGTGAATCCGTAGGGCCTAGCTCTGGAAACACCATATATTTT. Amino acids: CASSESVGPSSGNTIYF.